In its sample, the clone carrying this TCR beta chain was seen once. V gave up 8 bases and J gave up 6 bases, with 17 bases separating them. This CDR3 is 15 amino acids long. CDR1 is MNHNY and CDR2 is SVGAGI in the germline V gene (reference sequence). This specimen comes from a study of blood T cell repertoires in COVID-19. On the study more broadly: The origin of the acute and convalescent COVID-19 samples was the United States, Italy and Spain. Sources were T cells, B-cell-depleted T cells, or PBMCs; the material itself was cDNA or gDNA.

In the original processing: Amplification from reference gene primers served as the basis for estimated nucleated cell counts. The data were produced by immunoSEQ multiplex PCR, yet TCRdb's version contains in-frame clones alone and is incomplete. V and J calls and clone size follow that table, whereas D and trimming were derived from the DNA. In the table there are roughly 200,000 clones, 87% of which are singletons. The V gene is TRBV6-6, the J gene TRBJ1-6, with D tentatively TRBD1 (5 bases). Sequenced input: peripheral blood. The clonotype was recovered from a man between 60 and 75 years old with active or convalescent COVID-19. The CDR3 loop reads CASFLTGGANSPLHF. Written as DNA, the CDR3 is TGTGCCAGCTTCCTGACGGGGGGAGCTAATTCACCCCTCCACTTT.